Listed below are T cell receptor beta chains from one sample, sequenced in a study of OX40 agonist ivuxolimab in advanced cancers. Only in-frame clones appear in the TCRdb table, and some are missing; sequencing was by immunoSEQ multiplex PCR. The table includes over 80,000 clones, 75% to 95% detected once. The sample in question was CD4+ or CD8+ T cells sorted from blood, obtained in a trial of the OX40 agonist ivuxolimab. All receptors derive from an adult with an advanced solid tumor such as melanoma, head and neck, liver or kidney cancer. CDR3s leave out the opening cysteine and the closing phenylalanine or tryptophan. Not all rows give a size; the values are once, few, many and, for expanded clones, a class.

clone_size: .; v_call: TRBV7-9; cdr3_aa: ASSPRTDNYNEQF
clone_size: .; v_call: TRBV18; cdr3_aa: ASSHSEGSTDTQY
clone_size: .; v_call: TRBV7-2; cdr3_aa: ASIKPGLAATDTQY
clone_size: few; v_call: TRBV30; cdr3_aa: AWTSGGNEQF
clone_size: .; v_call: TRBV9; cdr3_aa: ASSVGGSGTYEQY
clone_size: .; v_call: TRBV5-1; cdr3_aa: ASSLAPEGGYT
clone_size: .; v_call: TRBV29-1; cdr3_aa: SVASHRGMRTDTQY
clone_size: .; v_call: TRBV18; cdr3_aa: ASSPTGDQPQH
clone_size: .; v_call: TRBV7-2; cdr3_aa: ASSFDVGDYGYT
clone_size: .; v_call: TRBV29-1; cdr3_aa: SVEDAGHAQY
clone_size: .; v_call: TRBV11-3; cdr3_aa: ASSLDRLPRELF
clone_size: .; v_call: TRBV11-2; cdr3_aa: ASSSSMGGNQPQH
clone_size: .; v_call: TRBV11-3; cdr3_aa: ASSLFTSGNNEQF
clone_size: once; v_call: TRBV6-1; cdr3_aa: ASEPSTGLSYEQY
clone_size: .; v_call: TRBV30; cdr3_aa: AWSPDKSSGNTIY
clone_size: .; v_call: TRBV10-1; cdr3_aa: ASSVALEGRGANTEAF
clone_size: once; v_call: TRBV20-1; cdr3_aa: KGVCNEQF
clone_size: once; v_call: TRBV30; cdr3_aa: AWNEGGGYT
clone_size: .; v_call: TRBV5-6; cdr3_aa: ASSLGWSGGGVISYEQY
clone_size: .; v_call: TRBV5-6; cdr3_aa: ASSLMVETQY
clone_size: .; v_call: TRBV6-6; cdr3_aa: ASSSLGLEVDIQY
clone_size: .; v_call: TRBV6-1; cdr3_aa: ASSYRGENQPQH
clone_size: .; v_call: TRBV18; cdr3_aa: ASSPPAGNTIY
clone_size: .; v_call: TRBV7-9; cdr3_aa: ASSRTGETEAF
clone_size: few; v_call: TRBV2; cdr3_aa: ASSALSGYT
clone_size: .; v_call: TRBV27; cdr3_aa: ASSLLAGGEQF
clone_size: .; v_call: TRBV28; cdr3_aa: ASSLGPRGLTNYGYT
clone_size: .; v_call: TRBV6-1; cdr3_aa: ASSRLAGEYNEQF
clone_size: .; v_call: TRBV11-3; cdr3_aa: ASSFYQTRVRGEQF
clone_size: .; v_call: TRBV7-7; cdr3_aa: ASSLDRGLETQY
clone_size: .; v_call: TRBV19; cdr3_aa: ASSVAGSGEKLF
clone_size: .; v_call: TRBV28; cdr3_aa: ASSFLGADYGYT
clone_size: .; v_call: TRBV5-4; cdr3_aa: ASSLFAGETQY
clone_size: .; v_call: TRBV10-3; cdr3_aa: AIRGQDYGYT
clone_size: .; v_call: TRBV11-3; cdr3_aa: ASSLVGVRGTTQY
clone_size: .; v_call: TRBV30; cdr3_aa: AWSVGGANTEAF
clone_size: .; v_call: TRBV11-3; cdr3_aa: ASSSGAVSGNTIY
clone_size: .; v_call: TRBV28; cdr3_aa: ASSLATAGYEQY
clone_size: .; v_call: TRBV7-6; cdr3_aa: ASSLGLISSYNEQF
clone_size: once; v_call: TRBV18; cdr3_aa: ASSPPNGNQPQH
clone_size: .; v_call: TRBV7-9; cdr3_aa: ASSFAGGRFVNEQF
clone_size: .; v_call: TRBV10-2; cdr3_aa: ASTGTNNNEQF
clone_size: .; v_call: TRBV7-2; cdr3_aa: ASSQMMPGETQY
clone_size: .; v_call: TRBV7-2; cdr3_aa: ASSTESSYNSPLH
clone_size: .; v_call: TRBV2; cdr3_aa: ASSLRTGEDGYT
clone_size: .; v_call: TRBV7-3; cdr3_aa: ASSTMTSGEQF
clone_size: .; v_call: TRBV6-7; cdr3_aa: ASSPLSGQETQY
clone_size: .; v_call: TRBV5-1; cdr3_aa: ASSMGPTLTSGYT
clone_size: .; v_call: TRBV7-2; cdr3_aa: ASSLAGGFSYGYT
clone_size: .; v_call: TRBV2; cdr3_aa: ASSEEGTYYNEQF
clone_size: .; v_call: TRBV10-3; cdr3_aa: AISGAYEQY
clone_size: .; v_call: TRBV7-9; cdr3_aa: ASSFGQYEQY
clone_size: .; v_call: TRBV6-4; cdr3_aa: ASRGWPRMYEQY
clone_size: few; v_call: TRBV15; cdr3_aa: ATSRAPPGQYSNQPQH
clone_size: .; v_call: TRBV29-1; cdr3_aa: SGAGGPETQY